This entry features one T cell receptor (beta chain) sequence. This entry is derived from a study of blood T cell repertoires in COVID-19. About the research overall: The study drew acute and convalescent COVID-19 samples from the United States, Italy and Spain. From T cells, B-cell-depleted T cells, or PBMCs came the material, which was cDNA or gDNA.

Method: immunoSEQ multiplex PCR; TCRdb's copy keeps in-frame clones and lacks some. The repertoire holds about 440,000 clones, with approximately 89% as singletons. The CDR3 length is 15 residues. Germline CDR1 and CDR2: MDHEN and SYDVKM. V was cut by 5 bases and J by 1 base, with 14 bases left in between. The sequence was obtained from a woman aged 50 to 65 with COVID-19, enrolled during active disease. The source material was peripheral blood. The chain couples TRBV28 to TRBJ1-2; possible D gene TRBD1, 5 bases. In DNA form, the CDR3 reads TGTGCCAGCAGTCAGAGACAGACCCATAACTATGGCTACACCTTC. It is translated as CASSQRQTHNYGYTF.